This T cell receptor beta chain derives from a study of identical twins. Study conclusions and caveats: Abundant beta clonotypes from cord blood bore fewer insertions; memory repertoires lacked this pattern.

The CDR3 runs 15 residues. The germline gives CDR1 MGHDK, CDR2 SYGVNS. With regard to this clonotype: Its antigen is still unknown.

One entry per CDR3 protein, called by TCRdb with MiXCR from the 5' RACE reads. The sample lists 1.5 million to 2 million distinct CDR3 sequences; more than 30% were seen once. The TCR sequence derives from a newborn girl in good health. The chain has TRBV25-1 and TRBJ2-4, with D possibly being TRBD1 (7 bases). The J call may be incorrect, as the DNA end agrees better with TRBJ2-7. Material: cord blood. The CDR3 spells CASSELSSRGVEQYF. The CDR3, as DNA: TGTGCCAGCAGTGAATTATCAAGCAGGGGGGTCGAGCAGTACTTC.